This entry describes one T cell receptor beta chain. These data originate in a study of cytomegalovirus exposure and HLA in healthy donors. While the first cohort had fewer than 850 subjects, the donors belonged to the separate validation cohort of over a hundred subjects. The CDR3 length is 17 residues. In germline, CDR1 is SGHAT, CDR2 FQNNGV. The ends lost 3 bases at V and 2 bases at J; junction bases unmatched: 5. Generated by immunoSEQ multiplex PCR, the TCRdb table keeps only in-frame clones and is missing some. The data show 150,000 to 200,000 clones, just under 90% seen once. Sequences were obtained from PBMCs. This chain joins TRBV11-2 and TRBJ2-6; 9 bases are a match to TRBD1. This sequence was found in a woman in her twenties or thirties in good health and CMV-seronegative. The CDR3 region has the DNA TGTGCCAGCAGCTTCGTACAGGGGGCACCTGGGGCCAACGTCCTGACTTTC. Protein product: CASSFVQGAPGANVLTF.